This paragraph reports one T cell receptor (beta chain). Evenly divided among several immunoSEQ plates was the genomic DNA of each subset. Using immunoSEQ multiplex PCR, the repertoire was profiled, and TCRdb retains in-frame clones only, with some absent. This table has about 1,900,000 clones, about 95% appearing once. The data stem from a study of shared clonotypes between healthy human individuals. Naive CD8 isolation took CD45RO-negative cells positively selected for CCR7 and excluded terminally differentiated effector memory CD45RA+ cells. The CDR3 sequence is 12 residues long. V was clipped by 6 bases and J by 6 bases, with 14 bases between them. Germline CDR1 GTSNPN, CDR2 SVGIG (reference sequence).

Material for sequencing was naive CD8+ T cells sorted from blood. The receptor was isolated from a man between 18 and 35 years old in good health. The genes are TRBV30 and TRBJ1-1; D not resolved. Here the CDR3 DNA reads TGTGCCTGCCTGGGATTTACAGCTGAAGCTTTCTTT. Amino acid sequence: CACLGFTAEAFF.